This T cell receptor beta chain was obtained from a study of high-grade serous ovarian cancer treatment subgroups. As for the study in general: Mean per sample: approximately 13,000 reads, around 7,100 unique TCR beta rearrangements. Study-wide points: TCR clonal relatedness correlated positively with neoantigen level. Tumors within one patient showed repertoire similarity of roughly 0.095 to 0.85.

For this clone: Its antigen is not identified.

Produced via immunoSEQ multiplex PCR; TCRdb's table is partial and in-frame only. The sample gives some 7,000 clones, about three quarters of which show up once; 4.5% to 6% is in the top ten. Tumor samples were taken before definitive surgery or chemotherapy. Sequenced input: tumor tissue. The TCR comes from a human donor with high-grade serous ovarian cancer.

In nucleotides, the CDR3 is TGTGCCAGCAGCGTAGTTTCGGGAGGTTATAATTCACCCCTCCACTTT. Residues: CASSVVSGGYNSPLHF. The chain joins TRBV7-9 to TRBJ1-6, with D hard to call. This CDR3 region has 16 residues. Germline CDR1 is SEHNR and CDR2 is FQNEAQ (reference sequence). Trimming removed 5 bases at V and 4 bases at J, with 15 bases between.